The 13 T cell receptor beta chains listed next were all sequenced from one sample in a study of blood T cell repertoires in COVID-19. Clones were sequenced by immunoSEQ multiplex PCR, and TCRdb holds only the in-frame ones, with some missing. The repertoire includes tens of thousands of clones, 80% to 85% of them detected once, and 4.5% sits in the top ten. Sequenced: peripheral blood. The origin of the receptors is an older woman with acute or convalescent COVID-19.

The gene calls are TRBV18 and TRBJ1-2; a possible D gene is TRBD1 (6 bases). CDR3 length equals 15 residues. Deletions cut 6 bases from V and 6 bases from J, with 20 bases between. Germline V gives CDR1 KGHSH, CDR2 LQKENI. The CDR3 protein is CASSVSGQIRHGYTF. CDR3 bases: TGTGCCAGCTCCGTGAGCGGACAGATCCGTCATGGCTACACCTTC.

The V gene is TRBV5-1, the J gene TRBJ2-1; 7 bases align to TRBD1. This CDR3 region has 15 residues. The junction had 9 bases not matched to a gene; V was cut back by 4 bases and J by 5 bases. Germline V gene sequence: CDR1 SGHRS, CDR2 YFSETQ. The CDR3, as DNA: TGCGCCAGCAGCCCCCAAGGGGGCGCACACAATGAGCAGTTCTTC. It codes for CASSPQGGAHNEQFF. Full variable domain (remainder filled in from reference TRBV5-1 and TRBJ2-1): KAGVTQTPRYLIKTRGQQVTLSCSPISGHRSVSWYQQTPGQGLQFLFEYFSETQRNKGNFPGRFSGRQFSNSRSEMNVSTLELGDSALYLCASSPQGGAHNEQFFGPGTRLTVL.

The chain carries TRBV6-6 and TRBJ2-1; 14 bases agree with TRBD2. Germline V CDR1 and CDR2: MNHNY, SVGAGI (reference sequence). The CDR3 runs 22 residues. V shed 5 bases and J 9 bases; nucleotides not matched to a gene: 27. In DNA form, the CDR3 reads TGTGCCAGCAGTCGGACAGTACCGACTAGCGGGGGGGCCGACGGCCGTGGTGGTGAGCAGTTCTTC. Translation gives CASSRTVPTSGGADGRGGEQFF.

This rearrangement joins TRBV15 to TRBJ2-5; 13 bases agree with TRBD2. This CDR3 region has 18 residues. Germline V lookup: CDR1 LNHNV, CDR2 YYDKDF (reference sequence). V was clipped by 1 base and J by 5 bases; unmatched bases: 10. Here the CDR3 DNA reads TGTGCCACCAGCAGAGGAGAACTAGCGGGGGGGCTGGGGGAGACCCAGTACTTC. The encoded protein is CATSRGELAGGLGETQYF. Based on the CDR3 plus reference TRBV15 and TRBJ2-5, the full variable domain is DAMVIQNPRYQVTQFGKPVTLSCSQTLNHNVMYWYQQKSSQAPKLLFHYYDKDFNNEADTPDNFQSRRPNTSFCFLDIRSPGLGDTAMYLCATSRGELAGGLGETQYFGPGTRLLVL.

The rearrangement uses TRBV7-9 and TRBJ2-2; D unclear. V gave up 1 base and J gave up 5 bases, with 14 bases separating them. CDR3 length equals 16 residues. Germline CDR1 is SEHNR and CDR2 is FQNEAQ (reference sequence). The CDR3 is CASSLGTVTRTGELFF. DNA for the CDR3: TGTGCCAGCAGCTTAGGAACAGTCACACGGACCGGGGAGCTGTTTTTT.

This sequence joins TRBV4-2 and TRBJ2-3; D may be TRBD1 (7 bases). The CDR3 is 17 amino acids. The germline gives CDR1 LGHNA, CDR2 YNFKEQ. V was trimmed by 0 bases and J by 1 base, leaving 14 bases between them. In DNA form, the CDR3 reads TGTGCCAGCAGCCAAGAAGGGGCCAGGGGGGGCACAGATACGCAGTATTTT. Translation gives CASSQEGARGGTDTQYF.

The rearrangement joins TRBV27 to TRBJ1-1; D gene uncertain. Germline loops: CDR1 MNHEY, CDR2 SMNVEV (reference sequence). This CDR3 spans 13 amino acids. V shed 3 bases and J shed 1 base, with 6 bases lying between them. The CDR3 protein is CASSFNKNTEAFF. The CDR3 nucleotides read TGTGCCAGCAGTTTCAACAAGAACACTGAAGCTTTCTTT.

The chain is built from TRBV3-1 (or the pseudogene TRBV3-2) and TRBJ1-2; D is unresolved. V was cut by 1 base and J by 4 bases, with 7 bases left in between. Germline CDR1 is LGHDT and CDR2 is YNNKEL (reference sequence). The CDR3 consists of 13 residues. In nucleotides, the CDR3 is TGTGCCAGCAGCCAAGTGACTGTCTATGGCTACACCTTC. Protein product: CASSQVTVYGYTF.

This clone has only a few counts. J is TRBJ2-1 and V is TRBV15, with TRBD1 matching over 9 bases. V was pared by 8 bases and J by 9 bases, with 20 bases of the junction left unmatched. This CDR3 contains 17 residues. Germline lookup yields CDR1 LNHNV and CDR2 YYDKDF (reference sequence). In DNA form, the CDR3 reads TGTGCCACCTTCAGGGGGTACTCCGGGACAGGGCCGGGTGAGCAGTTCTTC. Translation: CATFRGYSGTGPGEQFF.

This clone was detected only once. The V gene is TRBV7-2, the J gene TRBJ2-1, with TRBD2 identical over 10 bases. Germline V gene data show CDR1 as SGHTA and CDR2 as FQGNSA. Losses at the gene ends were 3 bases for V and 3 bases for J; bases not matched to a gene: 2. The CDR3 loop spans 15 amino acids. The CDR3 here is CASSFSGGDYNEQFF. Here the CDR3 DNA reads TGTGCCAGCAGCTTCAGCGGGGGGGACTACAATGAGCAGTTCTTC.

With respect to this clone: The junction and the germline gene differ at one end; a read error may be behind it. V and J are TRBV11-2 and TRBJ2-5; weak D call: TRBD2 (6 bases). This CDR3 has 15 residues. In germline, CDR1 is SGHAT, CDR2 FQNNGV. CDR3 in amino acids: CASTLTRGNQETQYF. The CDR3 DNA reads TGTGCCAGCACCTTAACTCGGGGGAACCAAGAGACCCAGTACTTC.

V usage is TRBV29-1 and J usage is TRBJ2-3; a weak D match, TRBD2 (5 bases). This CDR3 region has 12 residues. Germline CDR1 and CDR2: SQVTM and ANQGSEA. V was trimmed by 7 bases and J by 1 base, leaving 9 bases between them. CDR3 amino acids: CSGGHGTDTQYF. The CDR3 region has the DNA TGCAGCGGAGGGCACGGCACAGATACGCAGTATTTT.

This sequence joins TRBV5-1 and TRBJ1-4, with D perhaps matching TRBD1 (5 bases). This CDR3 region has 15 residues. V dropped 3 bases and J dropped 7 bases, with 16 bases sitting between them. Germline V CDR1 and CDR2: SGHRS, YFSETQ. The CDR3 nucleotides are TGCGCCAGCAGCTCCCGGACATCTTTACCTGAAAAACTGTTTTTT. Amino acid sequence: CASSSRTSLPEKLFF.